This entry concerns a single TCR beta chain. What it binds is unknown. The CDR3 is made up of 15 amino acids. CDR1 MNHNY and CDR2 SVGAGI come from the germline V gene (reference sequence). V was shortened by 4 bases and J by 7 bases, with 14 bases between the two germline ends. The data belong to a study of blood T cells in healthy people across ages. Whole-study findings and limits: A roughly linear fall in TCR beta diversity per million T cells was seen with increasing age.

Primers used in a second PCR of roughly 7 to 11 cycles were a sample-barcoded 5' primer and a J-beta primer mix. TCRdb ran MiXCR on the 5' RACE reads and lists one entry per CDR3 protein. The data hold 600,000 to 800,000 distinct CDR3 sequences, with approximately 52% observed a single time. The clonotype comes from a woman older than 75 in good health. The sample comprised blood. V gene TRBV6-6 combines with J gene TRBJ1-6, with D tentatively TRBD1 (5 bases). CDR3 sequence reads: CASSCMGGGNSPLHF. CDR3 bases: TGTGCCAGCAGTTGCATGGGGGGTGGCAATTCACCCCTCCACTTT.